This T cell receptor (beta chain) was captured in a study of CD8 T cells in ankylosing spondylitis. This clonotype was observed a few times. Its antigen is not identified. Study conclusions and caveats: For ankylosing spondylitis blood, a TCR beta motif of several highly homologous variants appeared characteristic.

A quantitative 5'-RACE method, one with molecular barcodes, was used to make TCR beta libraries. A single record per CDR3 protein comes from TCRdb applying MiXCR to the 5' RACE reads. In the table there are about 400,000 distinct CDR3 sequences, 20% to 25% of which are singletons. The sample was blood, either unsorted or a sorted T cell fraction (not recorded which). This TCR derives from a male donor with ankylosing spondylitis.

The CDR3 bases are TGTGCCAGCAGCTTTGGACTAGCGAGGGGAGATACGCAGTATTTT. It yields the protein CASSFGLARGDTQYF. This chain joins TRBV7-9 and TRBJ2-3, with 9 bases matching TRBD2. This CDR3 has 15 amino acids. Germline V lookup: CDR1 SEHNR, CDR2 FQNEAQ (reference sequence). Trimming at V came to 3 bases and at J to 5 bases, leaving 6 bases not matched to a gene.